The 25 T cell receptor beta chains below were found in one sample sequenced in a study of T-cell memory formation after mild COVID-19 (dated by TCRdb to 2020 to 2022). Library creation used 5' RACE. The sequencer was an Illumina NovaSeq 6000. TCRdb reprocessed the public reads (quality trimming at Q25 with fastp, clone calling with MiXCR) and kept in-frame beta chains. Each CDR3 protein appears once, grouped with its most common genes and DNA. This sample holds 100,000 or so distinct CDR3 sequences; more than 9.5% were observed only once. 40% of the sample comes from the top ten. The specimen was PBMCs or a T cell subset sorted from them (not recorded which). Receptors were obtained from a man between 18 and 35 years old who had mild COVID-19 (a few samples of this study predate the infection). The sample titles of this study are shuffled in the database, so cell type and time point are left out; the donor was told from shared clones.

This chain connects TRBV7-2 to TRBJ2-3; 10 bases line up with TRBD2. The CDR3 has 15 amino acids. With V trimmed by 5 bases and J by 4 bases, 6 bases remained unmatched. The germline V gene has CDR1 SGHTA and CDR2 FQGNSA. The CDR3 DNA sequence: TGTGCCAGCAGCCCACTAGCGGGGTGGGCAGATACGCAGTATTTT. Amino acids: CASSPLAGWADTQYF.

This clonotype was recorded a few times. The CDR3 nucleotides are TGTGCCAGCAGTGAACGGGACGGGTACCAAGAGACCCAGTACTTC. Amino acid sequence: CASSERDGYQETQYF. The chain is built from TRBV25-1 and TRBJ2-5; tentatively, D is TRBD1 or TRBD2 (5 bases each). Trimming took off 2 bases at V and 0 bases at J, with 10 bases between the two ends. Germline-derived CDR1 and CDR2 are MGHDK and SYGVNS. The CDR3 covers 15 residues.

This clonotype has just a few counts. The chain is built from TRBV20-1 and TRBJ1-2; D is perhaps TRBD1 (6 bases). The CDR3 loop spans 14 amino acids. Per germline, CDR1 DFQATT and CDR2 SNEGSKA (reference sequence). Here the CDR3 DNA reads TGCAGCGCCCCTGGACAGCCCTCTCACTATGGCTACACCTTC. This codes for CSAPGQPSHYGYTF.

This sequence joins TRBV27 and TRBJ2-7; tentative D call: TRBD2 (5 bases). CDR3 length: 16 residues. Trimming cost V 6 bases and J 0 bases, with 18 bases left between them. Germline V gives CDR1 MNHEY, CDR2 SMNVEV (reference sequence). Here the CDR3 reads CASSRGPRASSYEQYV. CDR3 bases: TGTGCCAGCAGCCGAGGACCGAGGGCGAGCTCCTACGAGCAGTACGTC.

This chain joins TRBV11-2 and TRBJ1-1; TRBD1 is a possible D gene (5 bases). The germline V gene has CDR1 SGHAT and CDR2 FQNNGV. The CDR3 contains 13 residues. The germline V and J ends were trimmed by 2 bases and 5 bases, with 9 bases remaining between them. This chain's CDR3 is CASSLLTVTEAFF. The CDR3 region has the DNA TGTGCCAGCAGCTTACTGACAGTAACTGAAGCTTTCTTT.

CDR3 amino acids: CASSPGQGVASMEAFF. CDR3 sequence (DNA): TGTGCCAGCAGCCCTGGACAGGGGGTGGCCTCTATGGAAGCTTTCTTT. The gene calls are TRBV7-9 and TRBJ1-1; 10 bases line up with TRBD1. V trimming: 5 bases; J trimming: 8 bases; junction bases outside the gene matches: 14. This CDR3 region has 16 residues. Germline V lookup: CDR1 SEHNR, CDR2 FQNEAQ (reference sequence).

The chain recombines TRBV9 with TRBJ2-1; D remains unclear. Deletions cut 0 bases from V and 9 bases from J, with 4 bases between. The CDR3 is made up of 11 amino acids. CDR1 and CDR2 from the germline V gene are SGDLS and YYNGEE. For the CDR3, the DNA is TGTGCCAGCAGCGTAGGGCCTGAGCAGTTCTTC. It codes for CASSVGPEQFF.

This clonotype was detected many times. The V and J genes are TRBV20-1 and TRBJ2-7; D might be TRBD2 (5 bases). CDR1 and CDR2 (germline): DFQATT, SNEGSKA (reference sequence). The V gene lost 0 bases and the J gene lost 2 bases, with 14 bases spanning the gap. The CDR3 loop spans 15 amino acids. CDR3 sequence (DNA): TGCAGTGCTAGAGATACTAGGACGGTTACCTACGAGCAGTACTTC. Residues: CSARDTRTVTYEQYF.

This clonotype was seen a handful of times. The chain is built from TRBV20-1 and TRBJ2-7; TRBD2 might be the D (6 bases). The germline gives CDR1 DFQATT, CDR2 SNEGSKA (reference sequence). V lost 1 base to trimming and J lost 6 bases, with 13 bases between them. This CDR3 has 13 residues. As DNA, the CDR3 is TGCAGTGCTAGAGCGAGCGGGCTGCGCGAGCAGTACGTC. Its translation: CSARASGLREQYV.

In its sample, this clonotype was seen many times. The chain combines TRBV12-3 or TRBV12-4 with TRBJ2-5; 14 bases map to TRBD2. The V gene end was trimmed by 5 bases and the J gene end by 11 bases; junction bases not matched to a gene: 4. The CDR3 contains 13 residues. The CDR3 loop is CASSPGLAGVQYF. For the CDR3, the DNA is TGTGCCAGCAGTCCGGGACTAGCGGGGGTACAGTACTTC.

This chain connects TRBV4-1 to TRBJ1-1; possibly TRBD1 for D (5 bases). Germline V gene sequence: CDR1 MGHRA, CDR2 YSYEKL. V was pared by 1 base and J by 5 bases, with 14 bases between. This CDR3 is built from 15 residues. CDR3 nucleotides: TGCGCCAGCAGCCAAGCGGGGGGTTTGGGGACTGAAGCTTTCTTT. Its translation: CASSQAGGLGTEAFF.

This clonotype was counted only a few times. The CDR3 loop reads CASSLISGGTYNEQFF. CDR3 DNA sequence: TGTGCCAGCAGTCTGATTAGCGGGGGGACCTACAATGAGCAGTTCTTC. This chain links TRBV3-1 with TRBJ2-1; 10 nucleotides agree with TRBD2. CDR3 size: 16 residues. Germline-derived CDR1 and CDR2 are LGHDT and YNNKEL (reference sequence). V lost 6 bases to trimming and J lost 2 bases; unmatched junction nucleotides: 7.

There are a few counts of this clonotype. The rearrangement uses TRBV11-2 and TRBJ2-3; D gene unclear. Per the germline V gene, CDR1 is SGHAT and CDR2 is FQNNGV. V lost 0 bases and J 2 bases, leaving 15 bases between the germline ends. The CDR3 loop spans 17 amino acids. The CDR3: CASSLDGLEEPTDTQYF. CDR3 bases: TGTGCCAGCAGCTTAGATGGGTTAGAGGAACCCACAGATACGCAGTATTTT.

CDR3 sequence reads: CASSWDSYEQYF. The DNA for the CDR3 is TGTGCCAGCAGTTGGGACAGCTACGAGCAGTACTTC. The V call is TRBV12-3 or TRBV12-4, the J call TRBJ2-7; 7 nucleotides agree with TRBD1. V trimming: 4 bases; J trimming: 3 bases; junction bases outside the gene matches: 0. The CDR3 runs to 12 residues.

The J gene is TRBJ2-3, the V gene TRBV28, with 8 bases fitting TRBD2. Germline CDR1 is MDHEN and CDR2 is SYDVKM. V lost 5 bases to trimming and J lost 1 base; unmatched junction nucleotides: 14. The CDR3 is 18 amino acids. The CDR3 nucleotides are TGTGCCAGCAGTATGGGACTAGTTCAACTCCTTCGCACAGATACGCAGTATTTT. Amino acids: CASSMGLVQLLRTDTQYF.

This clonotype was recorded a few times. This chain links TRBV12-3 or TRBV12-4 with TRBJ2-3, with D perhaps being TRBD1 or TRBD2 (6 bases each). The CDR3 has 14 amino acids. V shed 3 bases and J shed 4 bases, with 11 bases lying between them. The CDR3 bases are TGTGCCAGCAGTTTGGGGGGCGGACCAGATACGCAGTATTTT. Translation gives CASSLGGGPDTQYF.

The chain recombines TRBV6-5 with TRBJ2-1; possibly TRBD1 or TRBD2 for D (6 bases each). Per germline, CDR1 MNHEY and CDR2 SVGAGI. With 3 bases removed from V and 8 bases from J, the gap between germline ends came to 20 bases. This CDR3 contains 16 residues. Here the CDR3 DNA reads TGTGCCAGCAGTTATAGGGGGGTAACTAGCTTCGATGAGCAGTTCTTC. As protein: CASSYRGVTSFDEQFF.

This clonotype was found a few times. V usage is TRBV19 and J usage is TRBJ2-1; D may correspond to TRBD1 or TRBD2 (5 bases each). Germline V lookup: CDR1 LNHDA, CDR2 SQIVND (reference sequence). The V gene lost 8 bases and the J gene lost 0 bases, with 14 bases spanning the gap. The CDR3 runs to 15 residues. Here the CDR3 reads CASALAGSSYNEQFF. The CDR3 nucleotides read TGTGCCAGTGCCCTCGCAGGGAGCTCCTACAATGAGCAGTTCTTC. The variable domain in full, completed from reference TRBV19 and TRBJ2-1, reads DGGITQSPKYLFRKEGQNVTLSCEQNLNHDAMYWYRQDPGQGLRLIYYSQIVNDFQKGDIAEGYSVSREKKESFPLTVTSAQKNPTAFYLCASALAGSSYNEQFFGPGTRLTVL.

This clonotype was counted only a few times. This rearrangement joins TRBV7-9 to TRBJ1-1; D might be TRBD1 (6 bases). Trimming took off 3 bases at V and 0 bases at J, with 8 bases between the two ends. The CDR3 loop spans 14 amino acids. Germline loops: CDR1 SEHNR, CDR2 FQNEAQ (reference sequence). CDR3 DNA sequence: TGTGCCAGCAGCTTTCAGGGGATGAACACTGAAGCTTTCTTT. The encoded protein is CASSFQGMNTEAFF.

This clonotype has more than one count but fewer than ten. J is TRBJ1-2 and V is TRBV6-1, with D tentatively TRBD1 (5 bases). Looked up from germline, CDR1 is MNHNS and CDR2 is SASEGT. With 1 base removed from V and 3 bases from J, the gap between germline ends came to 15 bases. CDR3 length equals 16 residues. The CDR3 reads CASSEGPGRGDYGYTF. The DNA for the CDR3 is TGTGCCAGCAGTGAAGGACCGGGACGAGGGGACTATGGCTACACCTTC.

This clonotype was detected only a few times. The chain uses TRBV7-9 and TRBJ2-1, with D unresolved. Germline assignment: CDR1 SEHNR and CDR2 FQNEAQ (reference sequence). Trimming left V 0 bases short and J 4 bases short, with 13 bases between. The CDR3 totals 16 residues. This chain's CDR3 is CASSLAARSPYNEQFF. The CDR3 DNA is TGTGCCAGCAGCTTAGCAGCCAGGTCCCCGTACAATGAGCAGTTCTTC. Drawing the rest from reference TRBV7-9 and TRBJ2-1, the complete variable domain is DTGVSQNPRHKITKRGQNVTFRCDPISEHNRLYWYRQTLGQGPEFLTYFQNEAQLEKSRLLSDRFSAERPKGSFSTLEIQRTEQGDSAMYLCASSLAARSPYNEQFFGPGTRLTVL.

The chain couples TRBV13 to TRBJ2-1; TRBD1 matches 9 bases. V lost 4 bases, J lost 4 bases, and 5 bases stayed unmatched. The CDR3 runs 15 residues. Germline V gene data show CDR1 as PRHDT and CDR2 as FYEKMQ (reference sequence). Here the CDR3 reads CASSYVGQGYNEQFF. The CDR3 DNA reads as TGTGCCAGCAGCTACGTGGGACAGGGATACAATGAGCAGTTCTTC. The entire variable domain, with the rest obtained from reference TRBV13 and TRBJ2-1, is as follows: AAGVIQSPRHLIKEKRETATLKCYPIPRHDTVYWYQQGPGQDPQFLISFYEKMQSDKGSIPDRFSAQQFSDYHSELNMSSLELGDSALYFCASSYVGQGYNEQFFGPGTRLTVL.

This chain uses TRBV4-2 with TRBJ2-7; 7 bases fit TRBD2. Germline V gives CDR1 LGHNA, CDR2 YNFKEQ. J gave up 0 bases and V 1 base, and 6 bases lay outside the gene matches. This CDR3 is 16 amino acids long. The CDR3 sequence: CASSQAGGDSSYEQYF. In DNA form, the CDR3 reads TGTGCCAGCAGCCAAGCGGGGGGAGACAGCTCCTACGAGCAGTACTTC.

The chain couples TRBV5-4 to TRBJ1-1; the D is unclear. There are 16 residues in the CDR3. The V end was cut by 4 bases, the J end by 5 bases, with 21 bases between. Germline CDR1 is SGHNT and CDR2 is YYREEE (reference sequence). DNA of the CDR3: TGTGCCAGCAGCAACCCGACGAGGGTCGGAATGACTGAAGCTTTCTTT. Its protein is CASSNPTRVGMTEAFF.

The genes are TRBV7-9 and TRBJ1-2; tentative D call: TRBD1 (5 bases). Germline loops: CDR1 SEHNR, CDR2 FQNEAQ (reference sequence). The V end lost 5 bases, the J end lost 7 bases, and 14 bases lay between the germline ends. This CDR3 spans 13 amino acids. The CDR3, as DNA: TGTGCCAGCAGCGCAACAGGAGCGGGTGGCTACACCTTC. It codes for CASSATGAGGYTF.